Below, 5 T cell receptor beta chains from the same sample are listed, as sequenced in a study of blood T cell repertoires in COVID-19. The protocol was immunoSEQ multiplex PCR, while the TCRdb copy is restricted to in-frame clones and leaves out a portion. This table holds around 300,000 clones, roughly 85% found once. Sequencing was performed on peripheral blood. Receptor source: a woman in her 30s with active or convalescent COVID-19.

The chain is built from TRBV3-1 (or the pseudogene TRBV3-2) and TRBJ1-6, with TRBD1 identical over 7 bases. From germline, CDR1 is LGHDT and CDR2 YNNKEL (reference sequence). V lost 2 bases, J lost 2 bases, and 3 bases stayed unmatched. This CDR3 has 16 amino acids. The CDR3 reads CASSQHRGPYNSPLHF. CDR3 nucleotide sequence: TGTGCCAGCAGCCAACACAGGGGCCCCTATAATTCACCCCTCCACTTT.

As to this clone: The sample has other DNA sequences that encode this CDR3 too. The chain has TRBV29-1 and TRBJ1-1; 7 bases line up with TRBD1. There are 12 residues in the CDR3. Germline assignment: CDR1 SQVTM and CDR2 ANQGSEA. The V segment lost 7 bases and the J segment 1 base; nucleotides outside the gene matches: 3. CDR3 sequence: CSGRTGNTEAFF. In DNA form, the CDR3 reads TGCAGCGGAAGGACAGGGAACACTGAAGCTTTCTTT. The full variable domain, rest sourced from reference TRBV29-1 and TRBJ1-1, is SAVISQKPSRDICQRGTSLTIQCQVDSQVTMMFWYRQQPGQSLTLIATANQGSEATYESGFVIDKFPISRPNLTFSTLTVSNMSPEDSSIYLCSGRTGNTEAFFGQGTRLTVV.

This clone has just a few counts. The genes are TRBV18 and TRBJ2-2; the D gene is possibly TRBD1 (5 bases). Germline lookup yields CDR1 KGHSH and CDR2 LQKENI. V dropped 6 bases and J dropped 4 bases, with 12 bases sitting between them. The CDR3 is 14 amino acids. The CDR3 bases are TGTGCCAGCTCTCCTGACAGTGGCACCGGGGAGCTGTTTTTT. Translated, it gives CASSPDSGTGELFF.

The chain uses TRBV18 and TRBJ1-3; D call uncertain. The CDR3 is 16 amino acids. Trimming removed 2 bases at V and 2 bases at J, with 13 bases between. Germline CDR1 KGHSH, CDR2 LQKENI. The CDR3 bases are TGTGCCAGCTCACCAGGAGAGGGAACGGCTGGAAACACCATATATTTT. Translation gives CASSPGEGTAGNTIYF. Together with reference TRBV18 and TRBJ1-3, the CDR3 gives the full variable domain: NAGVMQNPRHLVRRRGQEARLRCSPMKGHSHVYWYRQLPEEGLKFMVYLQKENIIDESGMPKERFSAEFPKEGPSILRIQQVVRGDSAAYFCASSPGEGTAGNTIYFGEGSWLTVV.

With respect to this clone: Mismatch with germline at one junction end may stem from a read error. V gene TRBV5-4 combines with J gene TRBJ1-1; the D is unclear. Germline V gives CDR1 SGHNT, CDR2 YYREEE (reference sequence). The CDR3 is made up of 14 amino acids. As DNA, the CDR3 is TGTGCCAGCAGTTTGGGGAGAGCCAACACTGAAGCTTTCTTT. This sequence encodes CASSLGRANTEAFF.